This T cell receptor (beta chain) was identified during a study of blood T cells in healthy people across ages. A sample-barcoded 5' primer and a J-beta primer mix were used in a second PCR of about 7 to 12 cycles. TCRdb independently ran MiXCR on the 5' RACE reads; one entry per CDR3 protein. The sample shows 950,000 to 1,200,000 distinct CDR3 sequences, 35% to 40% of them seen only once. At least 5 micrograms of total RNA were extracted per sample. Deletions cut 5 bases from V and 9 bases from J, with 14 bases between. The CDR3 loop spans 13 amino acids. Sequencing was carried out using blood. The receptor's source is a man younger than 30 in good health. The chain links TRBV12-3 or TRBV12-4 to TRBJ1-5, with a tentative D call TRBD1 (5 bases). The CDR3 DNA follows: TGTGCCAGCAGTACAGGACCCAGTGCGCCCCAGCATTTT. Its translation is CASSTGPSAPQHF.